This passage covers 3 T cell receptor beta chains from one sample sequenced in a study of T-cell memory formation after mild COVID-19. In TCRdb, the 5' RACE reads were re-called with MiXCR into one record per CDR3 protein. Found here are about 290,000 distinct CDR3 sequences, more than 15% of them singletons; the top ten hold 20% to 25%. The sample consisted of PBMCs or a T cell subset sorted from them (not recorded which). Receptors originate from a man younger than 35 who had mild COVID-19 (a few samples of this study predate the infection). Cell type and time point are not known.

The sample holds a few counts of this clonotype. The gene calls are TRBV7-2 and TRBJ2-2, with TRBD1 identical over 9 bases. Germline V lookup: CDR1 SGHTA, CDR2 FQGNSA. The CDR3 covers 15 residues. Trimming cost V 8 bases and J 4 bases; bases outside gene matches: 8. In DNA form, the CDR3 reads TGTGCCAGCGTCCGGGACAGGGTTGGCACCGGGGAGCTGTTTTTT. Its protein product is CASVRDRVGTGELFF.

V and J are TRBV29-1 and TRBJ1-1; possible D gene TRBD1, 6 bases. Trimming left V 5 bases short and J 3 bases short, with 19 bases between. Germline V lookup: CDR1 SQVTM, CDR2 ANQGSEA. The CDR3 spans 15 residues. CDR3 bases: TGCAGCGTTTCGGGAAACAGGGCCTTCGACACTGAAGCTTTCTTT. Its protein product is CSVSGNRAFDTEAFF. The entire variable domain, with the rest obtained from reference TRBV29-1 and TRBJ1-1, is as follows: SAVISQKPSRDICQRGTSLTIQCQVDSQVTMMFWYRQQPGQSLTLIATANQGSEATYESGFVIDKFPISRPNLTFSTLTVSNMSPEDSSIYLCSVSGNRAFDTEAFFGQGTRLTVV.

This clonotype was seen repeatedly, ten times or more. The chain combines TRBV6-2 or TRBV6-3 with TRBJ2-1; 8 nucleotides align to TRBD2. The CDR3 totals 14 residues. Per the germline V gene, CDR1 is MNHEY and CDR2 is SVGEGT. Trimming took 5 bases from V and 10 from J; bases not matched to a gene: 10. The CDR3 DNA is TGTGCCAGCAGTCCCGGACTAGCAGCAGGAGAGCAGTTCTTC. It yields the protein CASSPGLAAGEQFF.